This passage covers 8 T cell receptor beta chains from one sample sequenced in a study of a mutant IDH1 vaccine in newly diagnosed glioma. The time point: week 23, last vaccination. Mutant IDH1 20-mer peptide, at 300 ug, made up each vaccine dose, with topical imiquimod. Here immunoSEQ multiplex PCR was the method, and the copy in TCRdb shows in-frame clones only, minus some. Counted here are about 53,000 clones, around 80% occurring once; the ten biggest clones make up roughly 8.8%. The antigens for these receptors are not known. The sequencing here drew on PBMCs, taken from a glioma patient whose treatment included an IDH1 peptide vaccine. These receptors originate from a woman aged 40 to 50 with glioma. Some clones in this sample may be carry-over from other donors' samples.

The chain recombines TRBV28 with TRBJ1-2; 9 bases agree with TRBD1. V was clipped by 6 bases and J by 0 bases; unmatched bases: 8. Germline V gene sequence: CDR1 MDHEN, CDR2 SYDVKM. The CDR3 length is 16 residues. The CDR3 coding sequence is TGTGCCAGCAGCCCACAGGGGGCGGAAGCTAACTATGGCTACACCTTC. This translates into CASSPQGAEANYGYTF.

This chain links TRBV4-1 with TRBJ2-1; 13 bases map to TRBD2. V was clipped by 5 bases and J by 5 bases; unmatched bases: 3. Looked up from germline, CDR1 is MGHRA and CDR2 is YSYEKL. This CDR3 has 15 residues. Written as DNA, the CDR3 is TGCGCCAGCAGCAAGACTAGCGGGGGGAACAATGAGCAGTTCTTC. Translation gives CASSKTSGGNNEQFF.

This clone showed up just a few times. The V call is TRBV9, the J call TRBJ1-6; D unresolved. Germline CDR1 is SGDLS and CDR2 is YYNGEE. Trimming pared 0 bases from V and 0 bases from J, leaving 10 bases between. The CDR3 is made up of 17 amino acids. The CDR3 spells CASSVEPGSSYNSPLHF. In DNA form, the CDR3 reads TGTGCCAGCAGCGTAGAGCCGGGAAGCTCCTATAATTCACCCCTCCACTTT. Full variable domain (remainder filled in from reference TRBV9 and TRBJ1-6): DSGVTQTPKHLITATGQRVTLRCSPRSGDLSVYWYQQSLDQGLQFLIQYYNGEERAKGNILERFSAQQFPDLHSELNLSSLELGDSALYFCASSVEPGSSYNSPLHFGNGTRLTVT.

The J gene is TRBJ2-1, the V gene TRBV29-1, with no clear D. Deletions cut 7 bases from V and 1 base from J, with 11 bases between. CDR1 and CDR2 (germline): SQVTM, ANQGSEA. The CDR3 covers 13 residues. The CDR3 here is CSGSLFSYNEQFF. In nucleotides, the CDR3 is TGCAGCGGGTCCTTGTTTTCCTACAATGAGCAGTTCTTC.

The chain uses TRBV2 and TRBJ2-5, with 13 bases lining up with TRBD2. V gave up 6 bases and J gave up 5 bases; unmatched junction bases: 6. Germline CDR1 SNHLY, CDR2 FYNNEI. The CDR3 is 15 residues long. The CDR3 DNA reads TGTGCCAGCAGAAGGACTAGCGGGGGAGAGGAGACCCAGTACTTC. Its protein is CASRRTSGGEETQYF.

J is TRBJ2-3 and V is TRBV6-4; the match to TRBD2 covers 8 bases. V lost 5 bases and J lost 3; bases outside the gene matches: 7. The length of the CDR3 is 15 residues. Germline CDR1 reads MRHNA; CDR2 reads SNTAGT. The CDR3 bases are TGTGCCAGCAGTCCCGCGGGGGGCGCAACAGATACGCAGTATTTT. Translation: CASSPAGGATDTQYF.

Only a few counts were recorded for this clone. The V and J genes are TRBV5-1 and TRBJ1-1; D is unresolved. The CDR3 has 15 residues. V shed 4 bases and J shed 7 bases, with 20 bases lying between them. Germline CDR1 reads SGHRS; CDR2 reads YFSETQ. The DNA for the CDR3 is TGCGCCAGCAGCCTCACGGGAGGGTTACACTTTGAAGCTTTCTTT. Protein: CASSLTGGLHFEAFF.

The chain has TRBV19 and TRBJ2-7, with 7 bases that match TRBD1. V was clipped by 9 bases and J by 2 bases; unmatched bases: 7. Germline CDR1 is LNHDA and CDR2 is SQIVND (reference sequence). The CDR3 covers 13 residues. Here the CDR3 reads CASRRTGAYEQYF. The DNA of the CDR3 is TGTGCCAGCCGCCGGACAGGCGCCTACGAGCAGTACTTC. Based on the CDR3 plus reference TRBV19 and TRBJ2-7, the full variable domain is DGGITQSPKYLFRKEGQNVTLSCEQNLNHDAMYWYRQDPGQGLRLIYYSQIVNDFQKGDIAEGYSVSREKKESFPLTVTSAQKNPTAFYLCASRRTGAYEQYFGPGTRLTVT.